This T cell receptor beta chain stems from a study of graft-versus-host responses after intestinal transplantation. Study-wide context: Each recipient received a multivisceral, liver-intestinal, or isolated intestinal graft. Recipients across the board were started on anti-thymocyte globulin induction, then kept on tacrolimus and steroids for about three years. General study points: With peak circulating GvH clone levels came an association with early post-transplant HvG declines. Recipient bone marrow held GvH clones, some seen earlier in ileum or blood.

Sequencing used immunoSEQ multiplex PCR; TCRdb keeps in-frame clones, though not all of them. The sample shows over 100,000 clones, more than 85% of them seen only once. Worth noting for this clone: Antigen unknown.

From germline, CDR1 is LNHDA and CDR2 SQIVND (reference sequence). V lost 4 bases and J 0 bases, leaving 7 bases between the germline ends. The CDR3 has 15 residues. This clonotype originated in a human donor who received an intestinal transplant. V usage is TRBV19 and J usage is TRBJ1-6, with D perhaps matching TRBD1 (5 bases). The sequencing used unstimulated CD4+ T cells sorted from spleen or lymph node cells, collected before intestinal transplant. Here the CDR3 DNA reads TGTGCCAGTAGTAGGGGGAGCTCCTATAATTCACCCCTCCACTTT. This gives the protein CASSRGSSYNSPLHF.